Each of the 10 T cell receptor beta chains below was sequenced from the same sample in a study of blood T cell repertoires in COVID-19. Assay: immunoSEQ multiplex PCR; the TCRdb copy retains only in-frame clones and omits some. The sample includes about 310,000 clones, roughly 89% of them seen just once. Sequenced sample: PBMCs or T cells enriched from blood (not recorded which). These receptors were obtained from a woman in her twenties or thirties who had recovered from COVID-19.

The chain has TRBV6-5 and TRBJ1-5; the D is unclear. The CDR3 is 13 amino acids. CDR1 MNHEY and CDR2 SVGAGI come from the germline V gene. V shed 4 bases and J shed 0 bases, with 4 bases lying between them. CDR3 DNA: TGTGCCAGCAGTTCCAATAGCAATCAGCCCCAGCATTTT. Encoded protein: CASSSNSNQPQHF.

Remarks on this clone: In the same sample, other DNA sequences code for this CDR3. The chain is built from TRBV5-4 and TRBJ1-2; 7 positions agree with TRBD1. Germline CDR1 and CDR2: SGHNT and YYREEE (reference sequence). CDR3 length equals 13 residues. V shed 1 base and J 3 bases; nucleotides not matched to a gene: 0. The CDR3 reads CASSLQGDYGYTF. CDR3 DNA: TGTGCCAGCAGCTTGCAGGGGGACTATGGCTACACCTTC.

The rearrangement links TRBV7-2 to TRBJ2-1; D unresolved. Trimming stripped 5 bases from V and 6 bases from J, with 8 bases between. Per germline, CDR1 SGHTA and CDR2 FQGNSA. This CDR3 contains 12 residues. Here the CDR3 reads CASSVALNEQFF. In DNA form, the CDR3 reads TGTGCCAGCAGCGTGGCCCTCAATGAGCAGTTCTTC.

The chain employs TRBV7-9 and TRBJ2-1, with 7 bases lining up with TRBD2. The germline gives CDR1 SEHNR, CDR2 FQNEAQ (reference sequence). This CDR3 has 15 residues. Trimming removed 5 bases from V and 0 bases from J; junction bases left unmatched: 4. The CDR3 nucleotides read TGTGCCAGCAGCCTATGGACTAGCTCCTACAATGAGCAGTTCTTC. Its translation is CASSLWTSSYNEQFF.

The chain employs TRBV7-9 and TRBJ1-1, with a tentative D call TRBD1 (5 bases). Germline values: CDR1 SEHNR, CDR2 FQNEAQ (reference sequence). V was cut by 4 bases and J by 3 bases, with 15 bases left in between. The CDR3 covers 15 residues. The DNA for the CDR3 is TGTGCCAGCAGCTCCGCCGGCGGGGGGGACACTGAAGCTTTCTTT. This translates into CASSSAGGGDTEAFF.

V and J are TRBV4-1 and TRBJ2-1; 7 nucleotides align to TRBD1. CDR1 and CDR2 (germline): MGHRA, YSYEKL. V lost 2 bases, J lost 5 bases, and 6 bases stayed unmatched. This CDR3 spans 15 amino acids. The CDR3 DNA is TGCGCCAGCAGCCAAATACAGGGGCTGGACAATGAGCAGTTCTTC. This encodes CASSQIQGLDNEQFF.

This clone has only a few counts. This chain links TRBV7-9 with TRBJ1-2, with D possibly TRBD1 on 6 matching bases. Germline V gene lookup returns CDR1 SEHNR and CDR2 FQNEAQ (reference sequence). Trimming left V 5 bases short and J 4 bases short, with 11 bases between. The CDR3 length is 13 residues. Here the CDR3 DNA reads TGTGCCAGCAGCCATGGACAGAGCTATGGCTACACCTTC. It codes for CASSHGQSYGYTF.

The CDR3 loop reads CASKGTPYGYTF. CDR3 bases: TGTGCCTCGAAGGGGACACCCTATGGCTACACCTTC. V usage is TRBV30 and J usage is TRBJ1-2; tentative D call: TRBD1 (6 bases). The CDR3 spans 12 residues. Trimming left V 7 bases short and J 4 bases short, with 13 bases between. Per the germline V gene, CDR1 is GTSNPN and CDR2 is SVGIG (reference sequence).

This clone was detected once. The chain uses TRBV14 and TRBJ2-1; TRBD2 might be the D (6 bases). The V end was cut by 4 bases, the J end by 3 bases, with 10 bases between. CDR3 length: 14 amino acids. The germline V gene has CDR1 SGHDN and CDR2 FVKESK. The CDR3 here is CASSLGLLYNEQFF. In nucleotides, the CDR3 is TGTGCCAGCAGCCTAGGACTACTCTACAATGAGCAGTTCTTC. Based on the CDR3 plus reference TRBV14 and TRBJ2-1, the full variable domain is EAGVTQFPSHSVIEKGQTVTLRCDPISGHDNLYWYRRVMGKEIKFLLHFVKESKQDESGMPNNRFLAERTGGTYSTLKVQPAELEDSGVYFCASSLGLLYNEQFFGPGTRLTVL.

The rearrangement uses TRBV11-3 and TRBJ2-7; 8 bases are a match to TRBD2. Trimming took 3 bases from V and 4 from J; bases not matched to a gene: 8. The CDR3 has 15 residues. Germline CDR1 and CDR2: SGHNT and YENEEA. Here the CDR3 reads CASSFTSGSRYEQYF. The CDR3 nucleotides read TGTGCCAGCAGCTTTACCAGCGGGAGTCGGTACGAGCAGTACTTC.